Detailed here is one T cell receptor (beta chain). The antigen remains unidentified. This specimen comes from a study of cytomegalovirus exposure and HLA in healthy donors. For the study at large: Inside one of the first data releases sat around 80 million unique TCRs taken from HLA-typed donors.

V dropped 6 bases and J dropped 3 bases, with 18 bases sitting between them. Germline CDR1 reads MDHEN; CDR2 reads SYDVKM. CDR3 length: 16 residues. Study observations and caveats: In a later analysis, CMV-associated beta chains were mostly HLA-associated, it appeared. It was reportedly the case that the classifier diagnosed cytomegalovirus status with high specificity and sensitivity. Indistinguishability led to the exclusion of some V segments, TRBV6-2 and TRBV6-3 included.

PCR employed 60 Vbeta and 13 Jbeta primers. Using immunoSEQ multiplex PCR, the repertoire was profiled, and TCRdb retains in-frame clones only, with some absent. The table lists around 130,000 clones, roughly four fifths of them singletons, with about 1% in the top ten. The V and J genes are TRBV28 and TRBJ1-5; D is perhaps TRBD1 (5 bases). The sequencing sample was made of PBMCs. The TCR originated in a woman aged 60-70 years in good health and CMV-seronegative. CDR3 sequence: CASRPQSAGINQPQHF. In DNA form, the CDR3 reads TGTGCCAGCAGACCCCAATCTGCAGGGATCAATCAGCCCCAGCATTTT.